This T cell receptor beta chain was recovered during a study of beta chain features in type 1 diabetes. The study reverse transcribed the entire isolated RNA, so it sequenced expressed TCRB transcripts. The method was immunoSEQ multiplex PCR; TCRdb's version includes in-frame clones alone and lacks a portion of them. The sample gives approximately 15,000 clones, about 40% of which show up once; 0.45% to 0.65% is in the top ten. Input material: stem cell memory CD4+ T cells from blood. The sequence derives from a woman aged 40 to 50 in good health.

CDR3 in DNA: TGTGCCAGCAAACGTGAGGGGGGGCCGACCGGGGAGCTGTTTTTT. Protein: CASKREGGPTGELFF. The chain employs TRBV7-2 and TRBJ2-2; D may be TRBD2 (7 bases). CDR1 and CDR2 from the germline V gene are SGHTA and FQGNSA. V shed 7 bases and J shed 5 bases, with 17 bases lying between them. The CDR3 sequence is 15 residues long.